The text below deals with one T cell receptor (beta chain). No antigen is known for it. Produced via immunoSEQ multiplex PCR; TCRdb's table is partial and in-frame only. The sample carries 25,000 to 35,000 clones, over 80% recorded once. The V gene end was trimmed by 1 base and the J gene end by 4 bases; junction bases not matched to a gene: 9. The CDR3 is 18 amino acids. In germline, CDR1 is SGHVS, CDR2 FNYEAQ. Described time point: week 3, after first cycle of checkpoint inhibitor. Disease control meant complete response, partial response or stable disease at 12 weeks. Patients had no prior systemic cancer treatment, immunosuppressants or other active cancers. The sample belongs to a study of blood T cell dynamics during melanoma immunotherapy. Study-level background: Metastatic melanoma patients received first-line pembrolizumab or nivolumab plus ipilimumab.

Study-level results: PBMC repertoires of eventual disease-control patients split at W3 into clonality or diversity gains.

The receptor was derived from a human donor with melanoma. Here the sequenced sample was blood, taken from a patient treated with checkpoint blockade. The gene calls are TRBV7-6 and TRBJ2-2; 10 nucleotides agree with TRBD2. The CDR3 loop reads CASSLGPSGSRVTGELFF. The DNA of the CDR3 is TGTGCCAGCAGCTTAGGGCCTAGCGGGAGTAGGGTCACCGGGGAGCTGTTTTTT.